This TCR beta chain appears in the sequencing data of a study of CD8 T cells in ankylosing spondylitis. Study-level points and caveats: A TCR beta motif of fewer than ten highly homologous variants seemed to mark ankylosing spondylitis blood. Disease-linked clones were CD8+ and relatively rare in peripheral blood. Disease-linked clones reportedly showed significant enrichment in matched ankylosing spondylitis synovial fluid.

Quantitative 5'-RACE with molecular barcodes produced the TCR beta libraries. TCRdb reprocessed the 5' RACE reads via MiXCR and lists one record per CDR3 protein. Here the sample spans 670,000 or so distinct CDR3 sequences, roughly 19% being singletons. There are 18 residues in the CDR3. V gave up 5 bases and J gave up 1 base; unmatched junction bases: 16. The germline V gene has CDR1 SGHRS and CDR2 YFSETQ. This clonotype was recorded many times. Its specificity is not known. This receptor was obtained from a male donor with ankylosing spondylitis. What was sequenced was blood, either unsorted or a sorted T cell fraction (not recorded which). This chain uses TRBV5-1 with TRBJ2-3, with 7 bases aligning to TRBD2. The CDR3 is CASRNLGEGGSGTDTQYF. CDR3 bases: TGCGCCAGCAGGAACCTCGGCGAGGGAGGGTCGGGCACAGATACGCAGTATTTT.